A single sample gave rise to the 16 T cell receptor beta chains below, sequenced in a study of blood T cell repertoires in COVID-19. Clones were read by immunoSEQ multiplex PCR, and TCRdb kept only the in-frame ones, dropping some. The sample includes 150,000 to 200,000 clones, approximately 87% of them seen just once. The sequencing sample was made of peripheral blood. Receptors originate from an older woman with COVID-19, enrolled during active disease.

The rearrangement links TRBV19 to TRBJ1-2; 9 positions agree with TRBD1. The V segment lost 2 bases and the J segment 4 bases; nucleotides outside the gene matches: 11. In germline, CDR1 is LNHDA, CDR2 SQIVND (reference sequence). CDR3 length: 17 residues. DNA of the CDR3: TGTGCCAGTAGTATATCCCCGACAGGGGGGATTGGCTATGGCTACACCTTC. It is translated as CASSISPTGGIGYGYTF.

This chain joins TRBV4-2 and TRBJ2-7, with 10 bases matching TRBD2. The CDR3 spans 15 residues. The germline V gene has CDR1 LGHNA and CDR2 YNFKEQ. J was trimmed by 6 bases and V by 2 bases; bases with no gene match: 7. CDR3 sequence reads: CASSQPVAGGAEQYF. Here the CDR3 DNA reads TGTGCCAGCAGCCAACCCGTAGCGGGAGGAGCCGAGCAGTACTTC.

This chain joins TRBV4-1 and TRBJ2-1; 9 nucleotides align to TRBD2. CDR3 length: 16 residues. V dropped 0 bases and J dropped 7; count of bases not matched to a gene: 7. Germline-derived CDR1 and CDR2 are MGHRA and YSYEKL. CDR3 residues: CASSQDRASGVNEQFF. In nucleotides, the CDR3 is TGCGCCAGCAGCCAAGATAGGGCTAGCGGGGTGAATGAGCAGTTCTTC.

The CDR3 coding sequence is TGTGCCAGCAGCTTCGGGGGACGTACTGAAGCTTTCTTT. Protein: CASSFGGRTEAFF. The chain employs TRBV11-3 and TRBJ1-1, with a tentative D call TRBD1 (5 bases). The V end lost 3 bases, the J end lost 5 bases, and 10 bases lay between the germline ends. Germline CDR1 and CDR2: SGHNT and YENEEA. The CDR3 runs to 13 residues.

This chain connects TRBV19 to TRBJ2-2, with a tentative D call TRBD2 (6 bases). V was clipped by 3 bases and J by 5 bases, with 7 bases between them. Germline V gene sequence: CDR1 LNHDA, CDR2 SQIVND (reference sequence). The CDR3 extends over 13 amino acids. CDR3 sequence reads: CASSIRGTGELFF. Written as DNA, the CDR3 is TGTGCCAGTAGTATCCGGGGGACCGGGGAGCTGTTTTTT.

The chain joins TRBV29-1 to TRBJ1-3; D gene unclear. Trimming removed 3 bases from V and 5 bases from J, with 14 bases in between. The CDR3 totals 14 residues. Germline assignment: CDR1 SQVTM and CDR2 ANQGSEA. The CDR3 region is CSVEIPMSRNTIYF. The CDR3 region has the DNA TGCAGCGTTGAGATCCCAATGAGTCGAAACACCATATATTTT.

This clone was recorded only once. The chain links TRBV7-2 to TRBJ2-7; TRBD2 is a possible D gene (6 bases). CDR3 length equals 15 residues. The germline V and J ends were trimmed by 1 base and 7 bases, with 17 bases remaining between them. The germline CDR1 and CDR2 sequences are SGHTA and FQGNSA. The CDR3, as DNA: TGTGCCAGCAGCTTAGATCGCCTAGCCGCGGGGGAGCAGTACTTC. Translation gives CASSLDRLAAGEQYF.

Only one count was recorded for this clone. The chain couples TRBV19 to TRBJ2-5, with D uncertain. With 3 bases removed from V and 0 bases from J, the gap between germline ends came to 11 bases. The CDR3 spans 15 residues. In germline, CDR1 is LNHDA, CDR2 SQIVND (reference sequence). CDR3 bases: TGTGCCAGTAGTATTGCCACTTGGTACCAAGAGACCCAGTACTTC. Translated: CASSIATWYQETQYF.

This chain connects TRBV29-1 to TRBJ1-2; unclear D gene. Germline V gene data show CDR1 as SQVTM and CDR2 as ANQGSEA. The CDR3 spans 12 residues. V lost 3 bases, J lost 3 bases, and 8 bases lay in between. This CDR3 reads CSVDLGYYGYTF. The DNA for the CDR3 is TGCAGCGTTGATTTGGGCTACTATGGCTACACCTTC.

The J gene is TRBJ2-7, the V gene TRBV7-2, with 11 nucleotides matching TRBD2. CDR3 length: 16 amino acids. Per the germline V gene, CDR1 is SGHTA and CDR2 is FQGNSA. Trimming at V came to 4 bases and at J to 4 bases, leaving 9 bases not matched to a gene. CDR3 amino acids: CASSSRTSGRRYEQYF. CDR3 nucleotide sequence: TGTGCCAGCAGCTCGCGAACTAGCGGGAGAAGGTACGAGCAGTACTTC.

This clone has only one observation. The CDR3 here is CASSYFGTSLFF. DNA for the CDR3: TGTGCCAGCAGTTACTTTGGGACTAGCCTGTTCTTC. The rearrangement links TRBV6-2 or TRBV6-3 to TRBJ2-1, with 9 bases aligning to TRBD2. Per germline, CDR1 MNHEY and CDR2 SVGEGT. This CDR3 contains 12 residues. Germline trimming cut 1 base from V and 15 bases from J; bases unmatched to any gene: 4.

The rearrangement joins TRBV7-2 to TRBJ2-7; tentatively, D is TRBD1 (6 bases). The V and J ends lost 4 bases and 4 bases respectively, with 17 bases between them. The CDR3 length is 15 residues. CDR1 is SGHTA and CDR2 is FQGNSA in the germline V gene. CDR3 protein: CASSSAGTTKYEQYF. Here the CDR3 DNA reads TGTGCCAGCAGCTCCGCCGGGACAACTAAGTACGAGCAGTACTTC. Full variable domain (remainder filled in from reference TRBV7-2 and TRBJ2-7): GAGVSQSPSNKVTEKGKDVELRCDPISGHTALYWYRQSLGQGLEFLIYFQGNSAPDKSGLPSDRFSAERTGGSVSTLTIQRTQQEDSAVYLCASSSAGTTKYEQYFGPGTRLTVT.

The chain carries TRBV7-9 and TRBJ2-5; 7 bases are shared with TRBD2. The germline gives CDR1 SEHNR, CDR2 FQNEAQ (reference sequence). This CDR3 contains 17 residues. J gave up 5 bases and V 1 base, and 13 bases lay outside the gene matches. Written as DNA, the CDR3 is TGTGCCAGCAGCTTAGTAGTGGGACTAACCTCTGGTGAGACCCAGTACTTC. This encodes CASSLVVGLTSGETQYF.

The rearrangement uses TRBV15 and TRBJ2-1; 7 bases align to TRBD2. Germline V CDR1 and CDR2: LNHNV, YYDKDF (reference sequence). The CDR3 consists of 15 residues. After removal of 4 bases from V and 9 bases from J, the junction contained 12 bases not matched to a gene. The CDR3: CATSNSWGGVSEQFF. DNA for the CDR3: TGTGCCACCAGCAACTCCTGGGGGGGAGTTAGTGAGCAGTTCTTC.

The rearrangement uses TRBV19 and TRBJ2-7; TRBD1 agrees at 8 bases. Germline V gives CDR1 LNHDA, CDR2 SQIVND (reference sequence). V was clipped by 7 bases and J by 0 bases; unmatched bases: 5. CDR3 length: 14 amino acids. As DNA, the CDR3 is TGTGCCAGTACCCCGGGACAGGCCTCCTACGAGCAGTACTTC. Translated, it gives CASTPGQASYEQYF.

This clone appeared a single time. The rearrangement uses TRBV2 and TRBJ2-7; D is undetermined. This CDR3 has 12 residues. V lost 6 bases and J lost 5, with 11 bases in between. Germline V gives CDR1 SNHLY, CDR2 FYNNEI. The CDR3 here is CASREKPHEQYF. The CDR3 DNA sequence: TGTGCCAGCAGAGAGAAGCCCCACGAGCAGTACTTC.